This T cell receptor (beta chain) emerged from a study of shared clonotypes between healthy human individuals. Study-wide results and caveats: Lower generation probabilities were found for non-shared clonotypes than for those shared by all four donors.

Remarks on this clone: As yet, its antigen is unknown. The sample has other DNA sequences that encode this CDR3 too.

Naivety among CD8 cells was defined by CD45RO negativity and positive CCR7 selection, thereby excluding terminally differentiated effector memory CD45RA+ cells. V lost 1 base to trimming and J lost 2 bases, with 5 bases between them. The CDR3 contains 13 residues. Germline CDR1 MNHEY, CDR2 SMNVEV (reference sequence). Data came from immunoSEQ multiplex PCR; TCRdb stores just in-frame clones and leaves some out. Among about 580,000 clones, about 98% were seen once, and the ten largest hold approximately 0.3%. The sample consisted of naive CD8+ T cells sorted from blood. V gene TRBV27 combines with J gene TRBJ1-1; D call uncertain. The clonotype was recovered from a young man in good health. CDR3 nucleotide sequence: TGTGCCAGCAGTTTATGGGGTAACACTGAAGCTTTCTTT. Protein: CASSLWGNTEAFF.